This T cell receptor (beta chain) was obtained from a study of blood T cell repertoires in COVID-19. Turning to the study itself: The samples span acute and convalescent COVID-19 from the United States, Italy and Spain.

TCRdb keeps only in-frame clones here, not all; method: immunoSEQ multiplex PCR. The repertoire consists of over 110,000 clones, with about 90% occurring once and the leading ten covering roughly 12%. In assigning cohorts, the study relied on participant-reported clinical history. Cohort 3 recovery required two negative PCRs, clearance, or symptom resolution. The CDR3 contains 15 residues. Trimming removed 6 bases at V and 1 base at J, with 13 bases between. The germline V gene has CDR1 SEHNR and CDR2 FQNEAQ (reference sequence). The clonotype comes from a man aged 55-75 years who had recovered from COVID-19. This sequence joins TRBV7-9 and TRBJ2-1; weak D call: TRBD1 (6 bases). Sequencing used PBMCs or T cells enriched from blood (not recorded which). CDR3 DNA: TGTGCCAGCAGGACGAACAGGGAGTCCTACAATGAGCAGTTCTTC. Protein: CASRTNRESYNEQFF.